This T cell receptor beta chain was recorded in a study of control samples from healthy donors and cancer patients. The germline V gene has CDR1 LNHDA and CDR2 SQIVND (reference sequence). The CDR3 is made up of 15 amino acids. Remarks on this clone: One junction end does not reproduce the germline sequence, and a read error may be involved.

The repertoire was sequenced with immunoSEQ multiplex PCR; TCRdb's copy has only in-frame clones and lacks some. Counted here are around 180,000 clones, about 90% occurring once; the ten biggest clones make up under 5%. The receptor's source is a woman aged 25 to 39 in good health. Sequenced input: blood. The chain combines TRBV19 with TRBJ2-7; TRBD1 or TRBD2 may be the D gene (5 bases each). CDR3 sequence reads: CASNGGTGQFYEQYF. As DNA, the CDR3 is TGTGCAAGTAATGGGGGAACGGGGCAATTCTACGAGCAGTACTTC.